The sequence of this T cell receptor (beta chain) was determined in a study of beta chain features in type 1 diabetes. The study reverse transcribed the entire isolated RNA, so it sequenced expressed TCRB transcripts. Profiled with immunoSEQ multiplex PCR; TCRdb holds only in-frame clones, not every one. The sample contains fewer than 400,000 clones, approximately 8% of which appear only once. The germline gives CDR1 MDHEN, CDR2 SYDVKM. The CDR3 has 13 residues. The junction had 3 bases not matched to a gene; V was cut back by 6 bases and J by 4 bases. This clone was picked up a small number of times.

The sequenced material came from central memory CD4+ T cells from blood. The clonotype originates from a woman between 18 and 29 years old in good health. The chain recombines TRBV28 with TRBJ1-2, with 9 nucleotides matching TRBD1. The CDR3 DNA reads TGTGCCAGCAGGGGGACAGGGTTCTATGGCTACACCTTC. Protein: CASRGTGFYGYTF.